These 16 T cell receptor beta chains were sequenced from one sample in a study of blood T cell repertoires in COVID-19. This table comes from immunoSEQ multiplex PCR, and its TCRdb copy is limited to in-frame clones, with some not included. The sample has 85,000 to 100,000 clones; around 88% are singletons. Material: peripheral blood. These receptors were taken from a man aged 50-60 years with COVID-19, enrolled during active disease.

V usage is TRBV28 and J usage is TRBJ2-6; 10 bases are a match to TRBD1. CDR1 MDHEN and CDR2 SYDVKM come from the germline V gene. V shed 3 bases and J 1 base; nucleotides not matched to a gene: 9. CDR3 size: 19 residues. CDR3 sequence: CASSFQSGTGVSGANVLTF. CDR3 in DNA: TGTGCCAGCAGTTTTCAATCCGGGACAGGGGTTTCTGGGGCCAACGTCCTGACTTTC.

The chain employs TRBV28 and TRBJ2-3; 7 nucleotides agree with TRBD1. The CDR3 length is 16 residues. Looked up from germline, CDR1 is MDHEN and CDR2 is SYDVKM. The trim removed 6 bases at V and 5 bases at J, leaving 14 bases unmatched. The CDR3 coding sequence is TGTGCCAGCAGCTTGGGTCCCACAGGGGTACGAGATACGCAGTATTTT. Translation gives CASSLGPTGVRDTQYF.

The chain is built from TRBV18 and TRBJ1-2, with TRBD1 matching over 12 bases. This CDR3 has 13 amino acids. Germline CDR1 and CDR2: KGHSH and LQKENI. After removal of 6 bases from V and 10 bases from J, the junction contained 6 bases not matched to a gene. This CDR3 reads CASSPGQGADYTF. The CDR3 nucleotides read TGTGCCAGCTCCCCGGGACAGGGGGCCGACTACACCTTC.

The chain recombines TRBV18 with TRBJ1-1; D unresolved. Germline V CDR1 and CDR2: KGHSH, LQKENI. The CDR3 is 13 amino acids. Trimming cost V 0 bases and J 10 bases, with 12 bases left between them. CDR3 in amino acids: CASSPPTREGAFF. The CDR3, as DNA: TGTGCCAGCTCACCACCGACGAGGGAAGGAGCTTTCTTT.

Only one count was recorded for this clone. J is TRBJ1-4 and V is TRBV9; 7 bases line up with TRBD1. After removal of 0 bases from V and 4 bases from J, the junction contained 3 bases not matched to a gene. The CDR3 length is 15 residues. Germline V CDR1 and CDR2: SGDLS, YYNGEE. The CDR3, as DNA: TGTGCCAGCAGCGTAGGACAGGGACTTAATGAAAAACTGTTTTTT. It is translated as CASSVGQGLNEKLFF.

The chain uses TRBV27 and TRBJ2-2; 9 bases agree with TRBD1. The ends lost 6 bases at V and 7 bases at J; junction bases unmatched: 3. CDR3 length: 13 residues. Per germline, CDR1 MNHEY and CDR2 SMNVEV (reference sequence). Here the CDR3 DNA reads TGTGCCAGCAGCGGACAGGGGCACGGGGAGCTGTTTTTT. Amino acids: CASSGQGHGELFF.

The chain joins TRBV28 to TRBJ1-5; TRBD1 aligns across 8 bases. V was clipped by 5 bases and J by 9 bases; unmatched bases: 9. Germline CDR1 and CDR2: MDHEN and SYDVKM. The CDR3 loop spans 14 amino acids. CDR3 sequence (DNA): TGTGCCAGCAGTCGCGGACAGGGCTATGTGCCCCAGCATTTT. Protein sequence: CASSRGQGYVPQHF.

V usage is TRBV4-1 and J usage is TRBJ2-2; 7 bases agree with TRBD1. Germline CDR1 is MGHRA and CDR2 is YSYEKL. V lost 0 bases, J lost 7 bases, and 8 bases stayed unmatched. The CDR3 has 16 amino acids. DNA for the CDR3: TGCGCCAGCAGCCAAGATTCGGCAGGGGGTAGCGGGGAGCTGTTTTTT. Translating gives CASSQDSAGGSGELFF.

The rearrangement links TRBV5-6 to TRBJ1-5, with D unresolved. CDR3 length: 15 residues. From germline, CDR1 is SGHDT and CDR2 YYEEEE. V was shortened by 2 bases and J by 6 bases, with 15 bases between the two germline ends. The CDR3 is CASSFRGRVGQPQHF. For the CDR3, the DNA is TGTGCCAGCAGCTTCAGAGGGAGGGTGGGTCAGCCCCAGCATTTT. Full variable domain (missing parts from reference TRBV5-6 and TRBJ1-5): DAGVTQSPTHLIKTRGQQVTLRCSPKSGHDTVSWYQQALGQGPQFIFQYYEEEERQRGNFPDRFSGHQFPNYSSELNVNALLLGDSALYLCASSFRGRVGQPQHFGDGTRLSIL.

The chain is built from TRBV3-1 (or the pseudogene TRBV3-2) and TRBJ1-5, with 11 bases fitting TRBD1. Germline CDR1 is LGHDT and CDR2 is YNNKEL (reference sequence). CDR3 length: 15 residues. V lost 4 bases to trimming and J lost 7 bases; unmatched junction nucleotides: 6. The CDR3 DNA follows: TGTGCCAGCAGCCTCGGACAGGGGGCTTACCAGCCCCAGCATTTT. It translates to CASSLGQGAYQPQHF.

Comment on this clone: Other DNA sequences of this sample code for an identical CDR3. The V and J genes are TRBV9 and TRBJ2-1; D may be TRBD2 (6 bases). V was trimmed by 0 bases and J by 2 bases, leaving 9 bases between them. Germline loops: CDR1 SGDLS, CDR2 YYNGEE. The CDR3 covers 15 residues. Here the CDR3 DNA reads TGTGCCAGCAGCGTAGGAGCGGGTGCCTACAATGAGCAGTTCTTC. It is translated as CASSVGAGAYNEQFF.

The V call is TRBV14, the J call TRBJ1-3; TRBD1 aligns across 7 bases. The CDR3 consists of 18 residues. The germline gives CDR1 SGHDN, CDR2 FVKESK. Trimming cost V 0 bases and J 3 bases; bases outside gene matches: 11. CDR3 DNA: TGTGCCAGCAGCCAAGATCTTGGAGGGGGCGATCGTGGAAACACCATATATTTT. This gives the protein CASSQDLGGGDRGNTIYF.

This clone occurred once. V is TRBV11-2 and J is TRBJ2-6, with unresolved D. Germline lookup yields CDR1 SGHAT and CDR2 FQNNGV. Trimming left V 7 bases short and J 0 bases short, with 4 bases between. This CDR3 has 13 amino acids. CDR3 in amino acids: CASTNSGANVLTF. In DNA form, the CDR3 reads TGTGCCAGCACCAACTCTGGGGCCAACGTCCTGACTTTC.

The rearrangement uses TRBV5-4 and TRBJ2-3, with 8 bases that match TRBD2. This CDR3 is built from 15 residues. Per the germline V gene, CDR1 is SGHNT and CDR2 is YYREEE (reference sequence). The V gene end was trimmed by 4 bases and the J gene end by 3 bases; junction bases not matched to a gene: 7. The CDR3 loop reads CASSRSLAATDTQYF. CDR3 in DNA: TGTGCCAGCAGCAGGTCACTAGCGGCGACAGATACGCAGTATTTT.

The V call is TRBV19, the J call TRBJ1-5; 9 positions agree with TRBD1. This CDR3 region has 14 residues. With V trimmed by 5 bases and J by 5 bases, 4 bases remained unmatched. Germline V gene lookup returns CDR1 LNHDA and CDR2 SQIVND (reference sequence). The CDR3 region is CASSLRTGDQPQHF. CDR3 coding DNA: TGTGCCAGTAGTCTCCGGACAGGGGATCAGCCCCAGCATTTT. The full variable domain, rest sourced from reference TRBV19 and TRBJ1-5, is DGGITQSPKYLFRKEGQNVTLSCEQNLNHDAMYWYRQDPGQGLRLIYYSQIVNDFQKGDIAEGYSVSREKKESFPLTVTSAQKNPTAFYLCASSLRTGDQPQHFGDGTRLSIL.

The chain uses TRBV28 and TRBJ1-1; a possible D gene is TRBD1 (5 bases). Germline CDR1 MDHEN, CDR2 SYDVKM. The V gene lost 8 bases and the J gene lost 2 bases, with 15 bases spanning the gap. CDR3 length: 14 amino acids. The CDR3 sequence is CASGRLGHNTEAFF. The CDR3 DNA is TGTGCCAGCGGGAGACTAGGACATAACACTGAAGCTTTCTTT.